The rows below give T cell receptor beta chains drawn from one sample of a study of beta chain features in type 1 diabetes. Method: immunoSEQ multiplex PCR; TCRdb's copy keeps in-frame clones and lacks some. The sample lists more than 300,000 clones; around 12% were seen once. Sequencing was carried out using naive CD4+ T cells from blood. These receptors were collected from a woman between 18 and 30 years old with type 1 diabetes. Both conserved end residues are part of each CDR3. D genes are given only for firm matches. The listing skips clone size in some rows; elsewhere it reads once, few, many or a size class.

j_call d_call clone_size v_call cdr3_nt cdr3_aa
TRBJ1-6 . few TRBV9 TGTGCCAGCAGCGTAGCAGCGGGGTTTGGTTCACCCCTCCACTTT CASSVAAGFGSPLHF
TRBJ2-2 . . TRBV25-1 TGTGCCAGCAGTGACCGAGCGGACGGCGGGGAGCTGTTTTTT CASSDRADGGELFF
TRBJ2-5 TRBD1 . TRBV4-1 TGCGCCAGCCCTAATTCCTTACAGGGGGCGCAAGAGACCCAGTACTTC CASPNSLQGAQETQYF
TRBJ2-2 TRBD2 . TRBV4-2 TGTGCCAGCAGCCAAGTGACTAGCGGGCAAAACCCGAACACCGGGGAGCTGTTTTTT CASSQVTSGQNPNTGELFF
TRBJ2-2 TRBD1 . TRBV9 TGTGCCAGCAGCGTAGTCCAGGGGGTTGTCGGGGAGCTGTTTTTT CASSVVQGVVGELFF
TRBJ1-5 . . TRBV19 TGTGCCAGTAGAAGACAGCGAGATCAGCCCCAGCATTTT CASRRQRDQPQHF
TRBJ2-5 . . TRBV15 TGTGCCACCAGCCGAGAGACTACGGAGACCCAGTACTTC CATSRETTETQYF
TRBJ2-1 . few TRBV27 TGTGCCAGCAGTTGGGCGGGCAGCTCCTACAATGAGCAGTTCTTC CASSWAGSSYNEQFF
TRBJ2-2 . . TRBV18 TGTGCCAGCTCACCAGAGAGAACCGGGGAGCTGTTTTTT CASSPERTGELFF
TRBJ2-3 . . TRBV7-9 TGTGCCAGCAGTTCAGGGGTAGATACGCAGTATTTT CASSSGVDTQYF
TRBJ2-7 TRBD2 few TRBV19 TGTGCCAGTAGTCCGCAAGGGCCTTTGGGACTAGCGGGGTCCTACGAGCAGTACTTC CASSPQGPLGLAGSYEQYF
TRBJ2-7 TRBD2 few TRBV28 TGTGCCAGCAGTCGACAGACGGGGGGATGGGAGCAGTACTTC CASSRQTGGWEQYF
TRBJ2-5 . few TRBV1 TGCACCAGCAACCGGGGGGCACAAGAGACCCAGTACTTC CTSNRGAQETQYF
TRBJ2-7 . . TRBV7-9 TGTGCCAGCAGCTTAGTGTCAGGGCAACAGTCCTACGAGCAGTACTTC CASSLVSGQQSYEQYF
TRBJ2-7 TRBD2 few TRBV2 TGTGCCAGCTCCGGACTAGCGAGCTCCTACGAGCAGTACTTC CASSGLASSYEQYF
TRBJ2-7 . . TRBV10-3 TGTGCCATCATGGGACACGCTTCCTACGAGCAGTACTTC CAIMGHASYEQYF
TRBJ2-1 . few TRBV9 TGTGCCAGCAGCGTAGGGGGGACTCCCTCCTACAATGAGCAGTTCTTC CASSVGGTPSYNEQFF
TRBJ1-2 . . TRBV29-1 TGCAGCGTTGAGGCACAGAACTATGGCTACACCTTC CSVEAQNYGYTF
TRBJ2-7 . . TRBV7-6 TGTGCCAGCAGCAGACAGTACGACGAGCAGTACTTC CASSRQYDEQYF
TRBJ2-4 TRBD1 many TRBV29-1 TGCAGCGTTGCCCAGGGGGTAGACATTCAGTACTTC CSVAQGVDIQYF
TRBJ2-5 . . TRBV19 TGTGCCAGTAGTATAACAGGGACCGAGACCCAGTACTTC CASSITGTETQYF
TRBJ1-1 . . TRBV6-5 TGTGCCAGCAGCATACAGCTGATGAACACTGAAGCTTTCTTT CASSIQLMNTEAFF
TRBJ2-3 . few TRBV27 TGTGCCAGCAGTTTAGGGCAGGGGTCAGATACGCAGTATTTT CASSLGQGSDTQYF
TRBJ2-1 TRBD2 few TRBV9 TGTGCCAGCAGCGTAGGGACTAGCGGGAGCCCTAGCTCCTACAATGAGCAGTTCTTC CASSVGTSGSPSSYNEQFF
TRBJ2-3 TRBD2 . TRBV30 TGTGCCCGGAGTGTTGGGCTAGCGGGACCGGATACGCAGTATTTT CARSVGLAGPDTQYF
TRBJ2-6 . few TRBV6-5 TGTGCCAGCAGTTCGGGCTCTGGGGCCAACGTCCTGACTTTC CASSSGSGANVLTF
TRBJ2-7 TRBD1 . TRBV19 TGTGCCAGTAGTAACCCGGGACAGGGATACGAGCAGTACTTC CASSNPGQGYEQYF
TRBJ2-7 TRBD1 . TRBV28 TGTGCCAGCGGGATCATATCAGGGGGATGGAGCTACGAGCAGTACTTC CASGIISGGWSYEQYF
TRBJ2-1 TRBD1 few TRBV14 TGTGCCAGCAGCCTGTCCGGGACAGGGTCGTTCTTC CASSLSGTGSFF
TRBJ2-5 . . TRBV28 TGTGCCAGCAGGAACAGGACGGGTCTTTACTTC CASRNRTGLYF
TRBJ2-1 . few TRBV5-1 TGCGCCAGCAGCTTTAATCCGGAGGAGCAGTTCTTC CASSFNPEEQFF
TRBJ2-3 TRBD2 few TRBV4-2 TGTGCCAGCAGGGCTAGCGGGAGTAGCACAGATACGCAGTATTTT CASRASGSSTDTQYF
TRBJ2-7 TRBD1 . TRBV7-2 TGTGCCAGCAGCTTTGGACAGGGGGAGAGGGAGCAGTACTTC CASSFGQGEREQYF
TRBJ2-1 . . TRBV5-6 TGTGCCAGCGCTAGGCAGAACTCCTACAATGAGCAGTTCTTC CASARQNSYNEQFF
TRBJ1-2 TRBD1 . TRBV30 TGTGCCTGGAGTGAGGGGGCGGGCTATGGCTACACCTTC CAWSEGAGYGYTF
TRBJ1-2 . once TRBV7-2 TGTGCCAGCAGCTTACAGGGAATTGCCTATGGCTACACCTTC CASSLQGIAYGYTF
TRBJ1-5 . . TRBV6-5 TGTGCCAGCAGCCGAACAGGGTATAGCAATCAGCCCCAGCATTTT CASSRTGYSNQPQHF
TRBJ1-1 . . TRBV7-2 TGTGCCAGCAGCTTAGAGCGGAACACTGAAGCTTTCTTT CASSLERNTEAFF
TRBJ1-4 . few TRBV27 TGTGCCAGCAGTCCCGGGACATTCGCGGCGGCTAATGAAAAACTGTTTTTT CASSPGTFAAANEKLFF
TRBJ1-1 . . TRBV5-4 TGTGCCAGCAGCTTGGGGGGCAGCAACACTGAAGCTTTCTTT CASSLGGSNTEAFF
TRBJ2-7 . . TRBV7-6 TGTGCCAGCAGCTTTCAGCCTAGCGACCACGAGCAGTACTTC CASSFQPSDHEQYF
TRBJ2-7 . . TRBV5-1 TGCGCCAGCAGCGACTTCTACGAGCAGTACTTC CASSDFYEQYF
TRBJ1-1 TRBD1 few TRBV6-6 TGTGCCAGCAGTTTCGAGACAGGGATGAACACTGAAGCTTTCTTT CASSFETGMNTEAFF
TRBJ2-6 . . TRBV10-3 TGTGCCAGTCGAGGGTCGGGGGCCAACGTCCTGACTTTC CASRGSGANVLTF
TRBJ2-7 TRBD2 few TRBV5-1 TGCGCCAGCAGCTTGGGTCGGGAGGTCGAGCAGTACTTC CASSLGREVEQYF
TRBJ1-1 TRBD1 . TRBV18 TGTGCCAGCTCACCATCAGGGGGGAGGACTGAAGCTTTCTTT CASSPSGGRTEAFF
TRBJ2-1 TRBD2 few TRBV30 TGTTGCCTGGAAGGACTAGCGGGTTACAATGAGCAGTTCTTC CCLEGLAGYNEQFF
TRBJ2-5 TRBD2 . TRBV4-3 TGCGCCAGCAGCCAGGCACTAGCGGGAGTTGGAGAGACCCAGTACTTC CASSQALAGVGETQYF
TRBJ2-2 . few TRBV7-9 TGTGCCAGCAGCCCCCGGAGAAGCGGGGAGCTGTTTTTT CASSPRRSGELFF
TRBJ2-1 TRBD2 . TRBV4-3 TGCGCCAGCAGTCGTATACTAGCGGGGGATTACAATGAGCAGTTCTTC CASSRILAGDYNEQFF
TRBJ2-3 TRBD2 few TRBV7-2 TGTGCCACAGGACTAGCGGGGGGCGGGAACACAGATACGCAGTATTTT CATGLAGGGNTDTQYF
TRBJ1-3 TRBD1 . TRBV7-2 TGTGCCAGCAGCATCCGAACAGGGGCTGGAAACACCATATATTTT CASSIRTGAGNTIYF
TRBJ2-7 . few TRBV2 TGTGCCAGCAGTGAAGAGGGACTGAGCTCCTACGAGCAGTACTTC CASSEEGLSSYEQYF
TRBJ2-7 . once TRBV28 TGTGCCAGCAGCCGAACGGGATATTACTCCTACGAGCAGTACTTC CASSRTGYYSYEQYF
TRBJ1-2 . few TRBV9 TGTGCCAGCAGCGTAGCTGGTACTTACAAACAGGGCGTCTATGGCTACACCTTC CASSVAGTYKQGVYGYTF
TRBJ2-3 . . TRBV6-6 TGTGCCAGCAGTTACACACAGGCCACAGATACGCAGTATTTT CASSYTQATDTQYF
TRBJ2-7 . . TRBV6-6 TGTGCCAGCAGTCCGCAGGATTACGAGCAGTACTTC CASSPQDYEQYF